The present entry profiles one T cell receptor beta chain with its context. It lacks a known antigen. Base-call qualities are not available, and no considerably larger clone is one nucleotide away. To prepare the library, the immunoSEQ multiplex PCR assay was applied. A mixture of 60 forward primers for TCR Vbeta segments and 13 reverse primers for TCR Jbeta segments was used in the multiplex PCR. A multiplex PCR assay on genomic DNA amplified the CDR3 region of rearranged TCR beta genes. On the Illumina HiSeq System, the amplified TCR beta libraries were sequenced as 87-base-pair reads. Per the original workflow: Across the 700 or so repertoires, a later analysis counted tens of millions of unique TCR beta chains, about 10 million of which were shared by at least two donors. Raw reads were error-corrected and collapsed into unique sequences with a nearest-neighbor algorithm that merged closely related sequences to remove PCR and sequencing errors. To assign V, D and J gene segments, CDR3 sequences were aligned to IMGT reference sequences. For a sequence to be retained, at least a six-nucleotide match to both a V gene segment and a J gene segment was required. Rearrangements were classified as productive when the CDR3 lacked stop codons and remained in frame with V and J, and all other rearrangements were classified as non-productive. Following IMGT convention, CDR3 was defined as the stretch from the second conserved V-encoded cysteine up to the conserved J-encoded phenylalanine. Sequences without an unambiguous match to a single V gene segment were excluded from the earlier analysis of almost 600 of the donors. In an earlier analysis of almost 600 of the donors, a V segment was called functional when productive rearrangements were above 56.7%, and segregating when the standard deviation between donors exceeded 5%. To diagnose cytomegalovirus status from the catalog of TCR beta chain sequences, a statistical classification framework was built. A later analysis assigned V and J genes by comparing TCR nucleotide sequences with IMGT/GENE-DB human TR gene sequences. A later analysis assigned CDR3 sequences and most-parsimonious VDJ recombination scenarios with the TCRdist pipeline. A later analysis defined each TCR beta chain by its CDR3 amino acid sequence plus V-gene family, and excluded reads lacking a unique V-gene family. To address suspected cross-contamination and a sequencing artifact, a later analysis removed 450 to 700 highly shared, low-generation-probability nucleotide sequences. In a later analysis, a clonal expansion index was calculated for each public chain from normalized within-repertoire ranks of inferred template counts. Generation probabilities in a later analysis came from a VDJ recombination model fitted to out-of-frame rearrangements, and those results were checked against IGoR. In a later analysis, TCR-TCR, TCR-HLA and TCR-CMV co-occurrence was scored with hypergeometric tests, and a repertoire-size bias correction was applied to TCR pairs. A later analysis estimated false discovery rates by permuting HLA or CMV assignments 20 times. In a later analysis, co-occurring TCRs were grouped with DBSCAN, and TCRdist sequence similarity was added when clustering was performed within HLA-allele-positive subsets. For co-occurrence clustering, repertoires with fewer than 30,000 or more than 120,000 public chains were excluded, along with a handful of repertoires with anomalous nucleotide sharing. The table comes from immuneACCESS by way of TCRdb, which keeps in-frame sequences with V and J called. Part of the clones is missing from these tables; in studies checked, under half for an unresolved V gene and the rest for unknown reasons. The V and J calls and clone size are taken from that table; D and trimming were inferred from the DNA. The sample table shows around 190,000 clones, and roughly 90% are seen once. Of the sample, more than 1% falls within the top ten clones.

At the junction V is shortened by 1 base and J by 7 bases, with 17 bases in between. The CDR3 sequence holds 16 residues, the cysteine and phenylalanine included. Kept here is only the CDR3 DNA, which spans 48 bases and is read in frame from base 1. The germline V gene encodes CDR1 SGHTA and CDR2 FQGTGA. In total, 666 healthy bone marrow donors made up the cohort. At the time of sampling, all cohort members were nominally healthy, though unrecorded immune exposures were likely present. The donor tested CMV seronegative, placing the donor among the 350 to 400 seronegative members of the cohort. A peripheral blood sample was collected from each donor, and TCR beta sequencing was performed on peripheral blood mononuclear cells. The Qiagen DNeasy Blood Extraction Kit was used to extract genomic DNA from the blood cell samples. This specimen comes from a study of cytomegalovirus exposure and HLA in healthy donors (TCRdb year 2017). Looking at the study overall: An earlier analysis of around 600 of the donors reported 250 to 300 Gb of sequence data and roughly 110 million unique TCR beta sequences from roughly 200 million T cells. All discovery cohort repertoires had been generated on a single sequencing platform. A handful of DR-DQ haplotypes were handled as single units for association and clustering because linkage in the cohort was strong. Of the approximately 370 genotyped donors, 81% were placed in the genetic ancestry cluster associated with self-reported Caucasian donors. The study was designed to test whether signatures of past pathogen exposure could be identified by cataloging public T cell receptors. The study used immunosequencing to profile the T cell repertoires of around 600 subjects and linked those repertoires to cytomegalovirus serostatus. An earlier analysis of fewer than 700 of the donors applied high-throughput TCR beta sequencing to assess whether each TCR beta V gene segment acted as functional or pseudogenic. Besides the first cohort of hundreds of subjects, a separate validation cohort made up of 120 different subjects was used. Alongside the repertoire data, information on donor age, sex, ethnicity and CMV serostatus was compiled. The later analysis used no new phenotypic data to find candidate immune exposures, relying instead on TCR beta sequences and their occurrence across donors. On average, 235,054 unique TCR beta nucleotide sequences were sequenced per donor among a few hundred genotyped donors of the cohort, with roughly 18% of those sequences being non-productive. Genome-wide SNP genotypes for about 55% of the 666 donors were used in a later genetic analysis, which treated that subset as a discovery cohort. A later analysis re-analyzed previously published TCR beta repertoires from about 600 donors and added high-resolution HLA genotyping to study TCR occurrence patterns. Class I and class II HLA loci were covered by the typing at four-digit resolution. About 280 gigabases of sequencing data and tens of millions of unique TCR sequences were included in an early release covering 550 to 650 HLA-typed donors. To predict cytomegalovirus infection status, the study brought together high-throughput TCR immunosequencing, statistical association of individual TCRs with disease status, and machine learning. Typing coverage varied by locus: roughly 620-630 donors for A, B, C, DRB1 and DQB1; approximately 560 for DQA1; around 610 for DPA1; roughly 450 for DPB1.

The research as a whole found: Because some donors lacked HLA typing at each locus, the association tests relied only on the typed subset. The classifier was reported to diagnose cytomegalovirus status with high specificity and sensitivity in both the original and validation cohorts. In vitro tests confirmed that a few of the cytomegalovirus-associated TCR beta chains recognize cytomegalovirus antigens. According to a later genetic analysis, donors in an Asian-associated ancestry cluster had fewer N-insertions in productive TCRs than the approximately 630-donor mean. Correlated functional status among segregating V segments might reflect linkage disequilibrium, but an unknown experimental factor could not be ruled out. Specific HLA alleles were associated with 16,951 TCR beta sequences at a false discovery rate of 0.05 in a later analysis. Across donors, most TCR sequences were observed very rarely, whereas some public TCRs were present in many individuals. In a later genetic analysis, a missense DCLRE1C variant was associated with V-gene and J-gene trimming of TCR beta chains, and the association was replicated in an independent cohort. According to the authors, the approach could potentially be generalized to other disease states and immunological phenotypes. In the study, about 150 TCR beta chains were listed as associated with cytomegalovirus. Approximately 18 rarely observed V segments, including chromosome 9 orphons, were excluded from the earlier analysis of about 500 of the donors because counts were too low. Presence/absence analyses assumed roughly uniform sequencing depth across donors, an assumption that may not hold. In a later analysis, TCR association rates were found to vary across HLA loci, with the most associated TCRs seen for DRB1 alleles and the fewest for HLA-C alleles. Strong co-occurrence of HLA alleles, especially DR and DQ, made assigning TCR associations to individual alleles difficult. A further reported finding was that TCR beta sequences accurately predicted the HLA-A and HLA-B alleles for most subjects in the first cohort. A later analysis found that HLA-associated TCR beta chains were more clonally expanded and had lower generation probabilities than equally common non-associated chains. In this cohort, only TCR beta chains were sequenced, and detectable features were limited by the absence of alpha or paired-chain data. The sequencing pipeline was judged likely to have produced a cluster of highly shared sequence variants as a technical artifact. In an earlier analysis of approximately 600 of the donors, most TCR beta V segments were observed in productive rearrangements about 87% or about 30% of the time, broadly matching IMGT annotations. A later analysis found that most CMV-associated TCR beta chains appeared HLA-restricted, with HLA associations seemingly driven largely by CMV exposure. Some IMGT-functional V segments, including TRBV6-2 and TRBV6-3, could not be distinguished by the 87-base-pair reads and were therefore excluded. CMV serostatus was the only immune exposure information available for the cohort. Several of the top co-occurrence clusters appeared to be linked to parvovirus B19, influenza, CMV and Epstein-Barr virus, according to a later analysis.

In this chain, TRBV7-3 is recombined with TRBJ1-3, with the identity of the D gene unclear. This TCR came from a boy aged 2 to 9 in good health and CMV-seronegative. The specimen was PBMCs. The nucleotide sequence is TGTGCCAGCAGCTTAAGAGGCGGAGGACTCGGGAACACCATATATTTT. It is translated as CASSLRGGGLGNTIYF.